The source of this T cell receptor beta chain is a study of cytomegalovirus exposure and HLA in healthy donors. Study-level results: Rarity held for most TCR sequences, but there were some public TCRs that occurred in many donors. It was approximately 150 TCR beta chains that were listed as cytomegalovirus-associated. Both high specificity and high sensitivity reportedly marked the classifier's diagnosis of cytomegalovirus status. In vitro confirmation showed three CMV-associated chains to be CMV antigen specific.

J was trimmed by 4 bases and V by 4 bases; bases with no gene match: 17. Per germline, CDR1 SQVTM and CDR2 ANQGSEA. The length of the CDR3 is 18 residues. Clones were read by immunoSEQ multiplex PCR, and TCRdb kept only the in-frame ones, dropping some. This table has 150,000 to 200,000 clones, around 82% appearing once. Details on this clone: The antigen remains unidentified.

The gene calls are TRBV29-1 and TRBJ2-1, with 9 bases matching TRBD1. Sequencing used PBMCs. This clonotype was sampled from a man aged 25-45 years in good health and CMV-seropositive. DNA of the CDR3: TGCAGCGTTGCGACGACCCGTAACAGGGGGCCGGGGTACAATGAGCAGTTCTTC. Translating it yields CSVATTRNRGPGYNEQFF.